The rows below give T cell receptor beta chains drawn from one sample of a study of cytomegalovirus exposure and HLA in healthy donors. Using immunoSEQ multiplex PCR, the repertoire was profiled, and TCRdb retains in-frame clones only, with some absent. The sample includes around 200,000 clones, roughly 80% of them seen just once. Material: PBMCs. Every receptor here comes from a woman younger than 35 in good health and CMV-seronegative. Each CDR3 is given with its conserved first and last residue. D genes are given only for firm matches. Size values are once, few and many counts, or a class for expanded clones, and some rows have none.

v_gene	abundance	d_gene	j_gene	CDR3nt	CDR3aa
TRBV19	-	-	TRBJ1-2	TGTGCCACCGTGGAGCGTGGCTACACCTTC	CATVERGYTF
TRBV7-2	-	-	TRBJ1-5	TGTGCCAGCAGCACACAGGGATCTAGCAATCAGCCCCAGCATTTT	CASSTQGSSNQPQHF
TRBV6-1	-	-	TRBJ2-1	TGTGCCAGCAGTGAATGGCGGGGGCCATCCTACAATGAGCAGTTCTTC	CASSEWRGPSYNEQFF
TRBV19	few	TRBD2	TRBJ2-1	TGTGCCAGTAGTATCGGAGCGGGGCTGTACAATGAGCAGTTCTTC	CASSIGAGLYNEQFF
TRBV14	-	-	TRBJ1-3	TGTGCCAGCCGGACACAGGGTGGAAACACCATATATTTT	CASRTQGGNTIYF
TRBV5-6	once	TRBD1	TRBJ1-1	TGTGCCAGCAGCTTGGCCTTTGGACAGGGGAGTACTGAAGCTTTCTTT	CASSLAFGQGSTEAFF
TRBV27	-	TRBD1	TRBJ1-2	TGTGCCAGCAGTTTCGGACAGGGGACGGGACGCTATGGCTACACCTTC	CASSFGQGTGRYGYTF
TRBV9	-	TRBD1	TRBJ2-3	TGTGCCAGCAGCGAGGGACAGGTCGCAGATACGCAGTATTTT	CASSEGQVADTQYF
TRBV27	-	TRBD1	TRBJ1-2	TGTGCCAGCAGGGGGACAGCGTCCCTCTATGGCTACACCTTC	CASRGTASLYGYTF
TRBV5-1	-	-	TRBJ2-3	TGCGCCAGCAGACCACTCATACATACGCAGTATTTT	CASRPLIHTQYF
TRBV6-1	-	TRBD1	TRBJ2-7	TGTGCCAGCACCGGAACAGGGGTCTCCTACGAGCAGTACTTC	CASTGTGVSYEQYF
TRBV7-9	-	TRBD1	TRBJ2-1	TGTGCCATCGGGACAGGGGCATACAATGAGCAGTTCTTC	CAIGTGAYNEQFF
TRBV6-4	-	TRBD2	TRBJ2-2	TGTGCCAGCAGTGTCTGGGGGGGAAACACCGGGGAGCTGTTTTTT	CASSVWGGNTGELFF
TRBV6-5	-	TRBD1	TRBJ1-3	TGTGCCAGCAGTTCCGGACAGGCCTCTGGAAACACCATATATTTT	CASSSGQASGNTIYF
TRBV7-2	-	-	TRBJ1-1	TGTGCCAGCAGCTTAGTGTATATTGGCGGCTCTGAAGCTTTCTTT	CASSLVYIGGSEAFF
TRBV5-6	-	-	TRBJ2-5	TGTGCCAGCAACTTTTGGGGGCTCCCAGAGACCCAGTACTTC	CASNFWGLPETQYF
TRBV19	once	TRBD2	TRBJ2-1	TGTGCCAGTAGCGGGGATAGCGGGGGGGCATATAATGAGCAGTTCTTC	CASSGDSGGAYNEQFF
TRBV10-2	-	-	TRBJ2-3	TGCGCCAGCGGGGCGGCGGGGGCTAGCACAGATACGCAGTATTTT	CASGAAGASTDTQYF
TRBV19	-	-	TRBJ2-7	TGTGCCAGTAGTTCATCCGGGATTTACGAGCAGTACTTC	CASSSSGIYEQYF
TRBV19	-	-	TRBJ1-1	TGTGCCAGTAGTATACGGGAAATGGGGTTCACTGAAGCTTTCTTT	CASSIREMGFTEAFF
TRBV19	once	-	TRBJ1-1	TGTGCCAGTAGGACCGGGTCTACGAACACTGAAGCTTTCTTT	CASRTGSTNTEAFF
TRBV7-3	few	-	TRBJ2-1	TGTGCCAGCAGCTACCTAGGGGGTCGTTCCTACAATGAGCAGTTCTTC	CASSYLGGRSYNEQFF
TRBV27	few	TRBD1	TRBJ2-7	TGTGCCAGCAGCCTCCGGGACAGCTACGAGCAGTACTTC	CASSLRDSYEQYF
TRBV5-1	-	TRBD1	TRBJ1-5	TGCGCCAGCAGCTTGGGACAGGGAAGGGATCAGCCCCAGCATTTT	CASSLGQGRDQPQHF
TRBV25-1	-	TRBD1	TRBJ2-5	TGTGCCAGCAGTGACTCAGACCGGACAGGGGGGGAAGAGACCCAGTACTTC	CASSDSDRTGGEETQYF
TRBV25-1	-	TRBD1	TRBJ2-4	TGTGCCAGCAGGGCTGGACAGGGGGCGGACAAAAACATTCAGTACTTC	CASRAGQGADKNIQYF
TRBV30	-	TRBD1	TRBJ1-5	TGTGCCTGGAGTCCCGGGACAGCAGAAGTCTTGCCCCAGCATTTT	CAWSPGTAEVLPQHF
TRBV19	-	TRBD1	TRBJ1-2	TGTGCCAGTAGTCAACGGACAGGGAATTTCGGTAACTATGGCTACACCTTC	CASSQRTGNFGNYGYTF